This T cell receptor (beta chain) was documented in a study of blood T cell repertoires in COVID-19. Study in general: Acute and convalescent COVID-19 specimens originated in the United States, Italy and Spain. T cells, B-cell-depleted T cells, or PBMCs provided the cDNA or gDNA that served as material.

How the authors handled the data: Amplifying reference gene primers gave estimates of nucleated cell counts. TCRdb's copy holds only in-frame clones and misses some; the assay was immunoSEQ multiplex PCR. D and trimming were read from the DNA, whereas the V and J calls and clone size are those reported in that table. The data contain 70,000 to 90,000 clones, approximately 79% of them singletons. V was clipped by 4 bases and J by 0 bases; unmatched bases: 6. Germline CDR1 and CDR2: MDHEN and SYDVKM. There are 16 residues in the CDR3. The source material was peripheral blood. The receptor was derived from a human donor with acute or convalescent COVID-19. The donor label of this sample is uncertain. The chain links TRBV28 to TRBJ1-5, with 7 bases fitting TRBD1. In DNA form, the CDR3 reads TGTGCCAGCAGTTCTGGGACAGTTACTAGCAATCAGCCCCAGCATTTT. Amino acid sequence: CASSSGTVTSNQPQHF.